This T cell receptor beta chain was recovered during a study of spatial heterogeneity in lung cancer. As for the study in general: Detection consistently captured more beta-chain sequences than alpha-chain sequences.

Study-wide results and limits: The estimated TCR-seq coverage of tumor T cells amounted to roughly 6.7% when looking at alpha chains and around 13% when looking at beta chains. Intratumoral expanded alpha and beta TCR counts were found to track tumor mutation counts.

CDR3 length: 14 amino acids. The V gene lost 6 bases and the J gene lost 3 bases, with 16 bases spanning the gap. CDR1 is DFQATT and CDR2 is SNEGSKA in the germline V gene (reference sequence). This clonotype came up many times. The target antigen is unknown. Described time point: sample taken at primary tumor resection. The donor group consisted of over 60 patients who had untreated, early-stage non-small cell lung cancer. TCRs were sequenced from unsorted whole RNA of tumor, nontumor lung or PBMC. One entry per CDR3 protein results from TCRdb running MiXCR on the 5' RACE reads. The table has some 96,000 distinct CDR3 sequences, approximately 4% seen once; the top ten hold 21%.

The source is a male donor with early-stage non-small cell lung cancer. Material: lung tumor tissue, obtained at surgery. The rearrangement links TRBV20-1 to TRBJ2-3, with no clear D. CDR3 amino acids: CSAMGSSQTDTQYF. The CDR3, as DNA: TGCAGTGCCATGGGTTCTTCCCAGACAGATACGCAGTATTTT.